This TCR beta chain is drawn from a study of post-analysis software for immune sequencing data. Overall study results and limits: Controls had significantly higher normalized Chao1 diversity than multiple sclerosis patients.

Incorporated into the TCR beta cDNA libraries were unique molecular identifiers, which served to reduce PCR and sequencing biases. TCRdb ran MiXCR on the PCR reads and lists one entry per CDR3 protein. This table has approximately 630,000 distinct CDR3 sequences, approximately 60% appearing once. This clonotype was detected only a few times. Its antigen is unknown. This sequence originates from a girl aged 2-10 years with multiple sclerosis. Sequencing used blood.

Here the CDR3 reads CASSLKLAPRQETQYF. DNA for the CDR3: TGCGCCAGCAGCTTGAAGCTAGCCCCTAGGCAAGAGACCCAGTACTTC. The V gene is TRBV5-1, the J gene TRBJ2-5; tentatively, D is TRBD2 (5 bases). This CDR3 region has 16 residues. CDR1 and CDR2 from the germline V gene are SGHRS and YFSETQ. The V and J ends lost 1 base and 2 bases respectively, with 15 bases between them.